This entry lists 4 T cell receptor beta chains sequenced from one sample in a study of CD8 T cells in ankylosing spondylitis. General study findings and limits: Seven or eight highly homologous variants formed a TCR beta motif that appeared characteristic of ankylosing spondylitis blood.

Their recognized antigens are unknown. Using its own MiXCR run on the 5' RACE reads, TCRdb lists one record per CDR3 protein. Counted here are 650,000 to 800,000 distinct CDR3 sequences, about 20% occurring once; the ten biggest clones make up about 20%. The sequencing input was blood, either unsorted or a sorted T cell fraction (not recorded which). The receptors originated from a male donor with ankylosing spondylitis.

This clonotype has just a few counts. CDR3 DNA sequence: TGTGCCAGCAGTCCCACAGGGATTTCTTCCTACGAGCAGTACTTC. It translates to CASSPTGISSYEQYF. V is TRBV12-3 or TRBV12-4 and J is TRBJ2-7; perhaps TRBD1 as D (6 bases). This CDR3 contains 15 residues. Trimming removed 5 bases from V and 1 base from J, with 15 bases in between.

The table lists this clonotype with a few counts. J is TRBJ2-1 and V is TRBV4-2, with D perhaps TRBD2 (5 bases). There are 14 residues in the CDR3. Trimming stripped 0 bases from V and 8 bases from J, with 11 bases between. Germline V gives CDR1 LGHNA, CDR2 YNFKEQ. For the CDR3, the DNA is TGTGCCAGCAGCCAAGAGTCGGGATGGGATGAGCAGTTCTTC. Translation gives CASSQESGWDEQFF.

A few counts support this clonotype. V and J are TRBV30 and TRBJ1-2; D is perhaps TRBD1 (5 bases). V was shortened by 2 bases and J by 0 bases, with 19 bases between the two germline ends. The V gene's germline CDR1 is GTSNPN and CDR2 SVGIG (reference sequence). This CDR3 is built from 17 residues. The CDR3 coding sequence is TGTGCCTGGAGTATAAGGTGGGGACGGGGAGCTAACTATGGCTACACCTTC. Protein: CAWSIRWGRGANYGYTF.

The rearrangement uses TRBV4-3 and TRBJ1-1; D uncertain. V was pared by 0 bases and J by 7 bases, with 12 bases between. Germline CDR1 reads LGHNA; CDR2 reads YSLEER. The CDR3 is 14 residues long. CDR3 amino acids: CASSQDSGRNEAFF. DNA of the CDR3: TGCGCCAGCAGCCAAGATTCGGGGAGGAATGAAGCTTTCTTT.